This is a list of T cell receptor beta chains from one sample in a study of human T cells and chemical hapten exposure. A single record per CDR3 protein comes from TCRdb applying MiXCR to the RACE reads. The sample consists of some 350,000 distinct CDR3 sequences, around 7% of them appearing once. This sample comprised whole blood, obtained in connection with sensitization to the hapten diphenylcyclopropenone (DPC). Every receptor here comes from a woman younger than 35 with alopecia areata. Some clones in this sample may be carry-over from other donors' samples. The CDR3 runs from the conserved cysteine through the conserved F or W. The order of the fields is CDR3 DNA, CDR3 protein, V gene, J gene, D gene, clone size. The D gene is left open where the match is weak. Clone sizes are given selectively: once, few, many, or a class where the clone is expanded.

TGTGCCAGCAGCTTATACACTCCTTCCAACACTGAAGCTTTCTTT	CASSLYTPSNTEAFF	TRBV7-9	TRBJ1-1	.	many
TGTGCCAGCAGCGTAGGTAGCGGCGCAGATACGCAGTATTTT	CASSVGSGADTQYF	TRBV9	TRBJ2-3	.	few
TGCAGTGCTAGAGATTATGGGGGGTCCTATGGCTACACCTTC	CSARDYGGSYGYTF	TRBV20-1	TRBJ1-2	.	few
TGTGCCAGCAGTTCAGCGCCTTCCGGACAGCCCCAGCATTTT	CASSSAPSGQPQHF	TRBV12-3/TRBV12-4	TRBJ1-5	.	many
TGTGCCAGCTCACCGGGACTGACCACCTACGAGCAGTACTTC	CASSPGLTTYEQYF	TRBV18	TRBJ2-7	.	many
TGCAGTGCTAGAGCGGGACAGGGGCACACTGAAGCTTTCTTT	CSARAGQGHTEAFF	TRBV20-1	TRBJ1-1	TRBD1	.
TGTGCCATCAGTGGAGCCGATATTGGGTATGGCTACACCTTC	CAISGADIGYGYTF	TRBV10-3	TRBJ1-2	.	few
TGTGTCAGCAGCTACCCCCCGGGAGCACAGTACTTC	CVSSYPPGAQYF	TRBV7-2	TRBJ2-5	.	.
TGTGCCAGCAGTTTTCTAGGGGTGGGAAACTATGGCTACACCTTC	CASSFLGVGNYGYTF	TRBV12-3/TRBV12-4	TRBJ1-2	.	few
TGTGCCAGCAGTGAACTGACAGGCTCTGGGGCCAACGTCCTGACTTTC	CASSELTGSGANVLTF	TRBV6-1	TRBJ2-6	.	few
TGCAGTGCTGCGAGTCATAGCGGGGGGGCCAATGAGCAGTTCTTC	CSAASHSGGANEQFF	TRBV20-1	TRBJ2-1	TRBD2	few
TGTGCCAGCAGTCTCCTGACGGCAGGGACAGATACGCAGTATTTT	CASSLLTAGTDTQYF	TRBV6-5	TRBJ2-3	.	few
TGTGCCAGCAGTGAAAGCCTAGCGGGGAACAATGAGCAGTTCTTC	CASSESLAGNNEQFF	TRBV6-4	TRBJ2-1	TRBD2	.
TGTGCCAGCCAACCAGGGGGTATAAGGGATTCACCCCTCCACTTT	CASQPGGIRDSPLHF	TRBV28	TRBJ1-6	TRBD1	.
TGTGCCAGCAGGATTCCACATTTAGGGGATACGCAGTATTTT	CASRIPHLGDTQYF	TRBV6-2/TRBV6-3	TRBJ2-3	.	few
TGCGCCAGCAGCCAAGGACCGAAACTGAACACTGAAGCTTTCTTT	CASSQGPKLNTEAFF	TRBV4-1	TRBJ1-1	.	.
TGCGCCAGCAGCAGATACCTACGCACAGATACGCAGTATTTT	CASSRYLRTDTQYF	TRBV4-3	TRBJ2-3	.	few
TGCAGCGTTGAAGGGGGCGAGTACTATGGCTACACCTTC	CSVEGGEYYGYTF	TRBV29-1	TRBJ1-2	.	few
TGCAGTGCAGATCCGGGGCCGAGTGAAAAACTGTTTTTT	CSADPGPSEKLFF	TRBV20-1	TRBJ1-4	.	.
TGTGCCACCAGCAGAGATTATGAGGGTGCGGGGACTTCACCCCTCCACTTT	CATSRDYEGAGTSPLHF	TRBV15	TRBJ1-6	.	few
TGTGCCAGCAACTCAGGGGAAAAACTGTTTTTT	CASNSGEKLFF	TRBV12-3/TRBV12-4	TRBJ1-4	.	many
TGCAGTGCTGGGGACAGGGTAAACTATGGCTACACCTTC	CSAGDRVNYGYTF	TRBV20-1	TRBJ1-2	TRBD1	few
TGCGCCAGCAGCTTACCGGGACCGCCTACCGGTTCACCCCTCCACTTT	CASSLPGPPTGSPLHF	TRBV5-1	TRBJ1-6	.	.
TGTGCCAGCACTCATTCATGGGGGGATGAGCAGTTCTTC	CASTHSWGDEQFF	TRBV6-2/TRBV6-3	TRBJ2-1	.	many
TGCGCCAGCAGCCAAGTGACAGGGGGCGATGAAAAACTGTTTTTT	CASSQVTGGDEKLFF	TRBV4-1	TRBJ1-4	TRBD1	.
TGTGCCATCAGAGTGGTGGCGGGAAGCACAGATACGCAGTATTTT	CAIRVVAGSTDTQYF	TRBV10-3	TRBJ2-3	.	many
TGTGCCAGCAGTGAGGGGGCGCGAGGCTACACCTTC	CASSEGARGYTF	TRBV6-6	TRBJ1-2	TRBD1	few
TGTGCCAGCAGTTCGGCAGCTGGGGCCAACGTCCTGACTTTC	CASSSAAGANVLTF	TRBV6-6	TRBJ2-6	.	many
TGTGCCAGCAGCTTTTGGGCGGAGGCTGGGGCCAACGTCCTGACTTTC	CASSFWAEAGANVLTF	TRBV13	TRBJ2-6	.	.
TGTGCCAGCAGGTCACCGGGACAGGGGTCCGAGCAGTACTTC	CASRSPGQGSEQYF	TRBV5-6	TRBJ2-7	TRBD1	few
TGTGCCAGCAGCCCAGGGGGTATGAACACTGAAGCTTTCTTT	CASSPGGMNTEAFF	TRBV5-5	TRBJ1-1	TRBD1	once
TGTGCCAGCAGCCCCTCCCCCGGGGTCGGCGAGCAGTACTTC	CASSPSPGVGEQYF	TRBV6-6	TRBJ2-7	.	.
TGTGCCAGCAGTTACTCTAGTCAGGAGTACGAGCAGTACTTC	CASSYSSQEYEQYF	TRBV6-6	TRBJ2-7	.	many
TGTGCCAGCAGTTCCCTAGGCGTTGAGCAGAACACTGAAGCTTTCTTT	CASSSLGVEQNTEAFF	TRBV27	TRBJ1-1	.	.
TGTGCCATCTCGGGGCGCGCGGGAACCGGGGAGCTGTTTTTT	CAISGRAGTGELFF	TRBV10-3	TRBJ2-2	.	few
TGTGCCAGCAGTTGGACTAGCGGGTTTTACGAGCAGTACTTC	CASSWTSGFYEQYF	TRBV27	TRBJ2-7	TRBD2	many
TGTGCCAGCAGGATGTCGGGGGGCTACGAGCAGTACTTC	CASRMSGGYEQYF	TRBV6-5	TRBJ2-7	TRBD2	.
TGTGCCAGCAGCTTAACGTTGAGGGACAGTGAGCAGTTCTTC	CASSLTLRDSEQFF	TRBV7-9	TRBJ2-1	TRBD1	.
TGCGCCAGCAGCAGCCGATTACCGGACGAGCAGTACTTC	CASSSRLPDEQYF	TRBV4-3	TRBJ2-7	.	.
TGTGCCATCAGTGTAGGGGACGAGCAGTACTTC	CAISVGDEQYF	TRBV10-3	TRBJ2-7	.	.
TGCGCCAGCAGTGAGTCCTCGAGGGCTTTCTTT	CASSESSRAFF	TRBV10-2	TRBJ1-1	.	.
TGTGCCAGCAGCGTAGGTCGTCAGGTCGGCACTGAAGCTTTCTTT	CASSVGRQVGTEAFF	TRBV9	TRBJ1-1	.	many
TGTGCCAGTCATCGCCAATCTGGGGAGAACACTGAAGCTTTCTTT	CASHRQSGENTEAFF	TRBV18	TRBJ1-1	.	.
TGCGCCAGCGCTGTTGGGCAGGGTGGGGAGACCCAGTACTTC	CASAVGQGGETQYF	TRBV5-1	TRBJ2-5	.	.
TGTGCCATCAGTGAGTTTTCGTTATCGAATGGCTACACCTTC	CAISEFSLSNGYTF	TRBV10-3	TRBJ1-2	.	.
TGTGCCATCAGTAAAACTAGCGGGGGCCGCACCAGCTCCTACGAGCAGTACTTC	CAISKTSGGRTSSYEQYF	TRBV10-3	TRBJ2-7	TRBD2	few
TGTGCCAGCAGTCCTCTCATCTGTTCACCGATAGGGTTCTTC	CASSPLICSPIGFF	TRBV28	TRBJ2-1	.	many
TGCAGTGCTAGAGTTCAGGGTACTGGGGCCAACGTCCTGACTTTC	CSARVQGTGANVLTF	TRBV20-1	TRBJ2-6	.	many
TGTGCCAGCAGCCAAGATGATGGGGGGGACTCCTACGAGCAGTACTTC	CASSQDDGGDSYEQYF	TRBV4-2	TRBJ2-7	TRBD2	many
TGTGCCAGCGGGGTTTTGAGCACTGAAGCTTTCTTT	CASGVLSTEAFF	TRBV2	TRBJ1-1	.	few
TGTGCCAGCAGTTCGACTAGCGGGGTCGGGGAGACCCAGTACTTC	CASSSTSGVGETQYF	TRBV28	TRBJ2-5	TRBD2	many
TGTGCTAGTGGTTTCCCCGGGACAGTCTATGGCTACACCTTC	CASGFPGTVYGYTF	TRBV12-5	TRBJ1-2	TRBD1	many
TGTGCCAGCAGCCCCCCCGGGACTTTCCGGACTGAAGCTTTCTTT	CASSPPGTFRTEAFF	TRBV7-9	TRBJ1-1	.	few
TGCAGCGTCCAATTGACAGGGACTCACAATCAGCCCCAGCATTTT	CSVQLTGTHNQPQHF	TRBV29-1	TRBJ1-5	TRBD1	.
TGTGCCAGCAGTTTAGCGGGGGGGCCCGTCGAGCAGTACTTC	CASSLAGGPVEQYF	TRBV12-3/TRBV12-4	TRBJ2-7	.	many
TGTGCCATCAGGGACGACGGCTCTGGGGCCAACGTCCTGACTTTC	CAIRDDGSGANVLTF	TRBV10-3	TRBJ2-6	.	many
TGTGCAAGTCCCTCGAGGAGTTACAGCGGGGCACATACGCAGTATTTT	CASPSRSYSGAHTQYF	TRBV12-2	TRBJ2-3	.	few
TGTGCCAGCAGGCAGACAGGGGAGAGGGAGACCCAGTACTTC	CASRQTGERETQYF	TRBV7-2	TRBJ2-5	TRBD1	few
TGTGCCAGCAGCTTCCAAGGAGATAAGGGAGATACGCAGTATTTT	CASSFQGDKGDTQYF	TRBV7-2	TRBJ2-3	.	many